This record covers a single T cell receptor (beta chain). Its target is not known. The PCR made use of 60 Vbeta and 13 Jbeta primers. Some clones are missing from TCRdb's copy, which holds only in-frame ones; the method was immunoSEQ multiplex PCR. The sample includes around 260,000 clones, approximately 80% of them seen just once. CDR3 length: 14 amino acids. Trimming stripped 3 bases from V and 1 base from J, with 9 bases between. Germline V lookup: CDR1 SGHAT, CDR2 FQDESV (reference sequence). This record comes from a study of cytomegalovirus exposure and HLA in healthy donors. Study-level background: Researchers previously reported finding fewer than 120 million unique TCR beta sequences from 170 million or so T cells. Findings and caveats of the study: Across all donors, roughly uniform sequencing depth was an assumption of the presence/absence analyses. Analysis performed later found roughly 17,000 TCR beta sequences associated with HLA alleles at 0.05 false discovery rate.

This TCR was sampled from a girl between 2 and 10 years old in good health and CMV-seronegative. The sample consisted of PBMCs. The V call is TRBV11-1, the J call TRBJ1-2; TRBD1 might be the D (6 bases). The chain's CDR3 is CASSFRGDNYGYTF. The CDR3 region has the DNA TGTGCCAGCAGCTTCAGGGGCGATAACTATGGCTACACCTTC. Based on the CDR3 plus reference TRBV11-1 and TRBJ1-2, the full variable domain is EAEVAQSPRYKITEKSQAVAFWCDPISGHATLYWYRQILGQGPELLVQFQDESVVDDSQLPKDRFSAERLKGVDSTLKIQPAELGDSAMYLCASSFRGDNYGYTFGSGTRLTVV.